Listed below are T cell receptor beta chains from one sample, sequenced in a study of cytomegalovirus exposure and HLA in healthy donors. Repertoires were generated with immunoSEQ multiplex PCR, while TCRdb's copy carries only in-frame clones and drops some. The data hold about 110,000 clones, with less than 80% observed a single time. The sample taken for sequencing was PBMCs. These receptors were collected from a woman in her 30s in good health and CMV-seronegative. Each CDR3 is given with its conserved first and last residue. The order of the fields is D gene, V gene, J gene, CDR3 length, clone size, CDR3 protein, CDR3 DNA. D genes are given only for firm matches. Expanded clones get a size class; other rows say once, few or many, or leave the size out.

TRBD1	TRBV28	TRBJ2-7	15	.	CASSLLQGDLYEQYF	TGTGCCAGCAGTTTATTACAGGGGGACCTTTACGAGCAGTACTTC
.	TRBV30	TRBJ2-1	11	.	CAWSVPSEQFF	TGTGCCTGGAGTGTACCTAGTGAGCAGTTCTTC
.	TRBV6-6	TRBJ2-5	15	.	CASSYSSYSQETQYF	TGTGCCAGCAGTTACTCGAGTTACAGCCAAGAGACCCAGTACTTC
TRBD1	TRBV6-6	TRBJ1-5	14	.	CASSNRGLDQPQHF	TGTGCCAGCAGTAACAGGGGGCTGGATCAGCCCCAGCATTTT
.	TRBV30	TRBJ1-5	14	.	CAWSVGQLNQPQHF	TGTGCCTGGAGTGTAGGACAGTTGAATCAGCCCCAGCATTTT
.	TRBV5-6	TRBJ2-7	13	.	CASSLFRVGEQYF	TGTGCCAGCAGCTTGTTCAGGGTGGGAGAGCAGTACTTC
.	TRBV11-2	TRBJ1-2	14	.	CASSLSGGRGGYTF	TGTGCCAGCAGCTTAAGTGGGGGCCGGGGTGGCTACACCTTC
TRBD1	TRBV7-2	TRBJ2-7	14	.	CASSSPGQFYEQYF	TGTGCCAGCAGCTCGCCGGGACAGTTTTACGAGCAGTACTTC
TRBD1	TRBV5-6	TRBJ1-2	13	.	CASSLVTGGDYTF	TGTGCCAGCAGCCTAGTGACAGGGGGTGACTACACCTTC
.	TRBV2	TRBJ2-3	15	.	CASSDAEVGTDTQYF	TGTGCCAGCAGTGACGCGGAGGTGGGCACAGATACGCAGTATTTT
.	TRBV4-1	TRBJ2-7	16	.	CASSPGRDSETYEQYF	TGCGCCAGCAGCCCAGGCCGGGACTCGGAAACCTACGAGCAGTACTTC
.	TRBV7-9	TRBJ2-1	15	.	CASSLSEGTYNEQFF	TGTGCCAGCAGCTTGTCTGAGGGAACCTACAATGAGCAGTTCTTC
TRBD1	TRBV19	TRBJ2-3	15	.	CASSAGQVRTDTQYF	TGTGCCAGTAGTGCGGGACAGGTACGCACAGATACGCAGTATTTT
.	TRBV28	TRBJ2-7	14	.	CASSRASVSYEQYF	TGTGCCAGCAGTCGAGCTAGCGTCTCCTACGAGCAGTACTTC
TRBD2	TRBV7-2	TRBJ2-4	18	.	CASSLGLAPTLAKNIQYF	TGTGCCAGCAGCTTAGGACTAGCGCCTACCCTAGCCAAAAACATTCAGTACTTC
TRBD2	TRBV13	TRBJ2-1	15	few	CASSRVGLAHNEQFF	TGTGCCAGCAGCCGGGTGGGACTAGCTCACAATGAGCAGTTCTTC
.	TRBV9	TRBJ2-1	15	once	CASSVAGSVYNEQFF	TGTGCCAGCAGCGTAGCGGGGAGCGTCTACAATGAGCAGTTCTTC
TRBD1	TRBV2	TRBJ2-3	15	.	CASSVTGGTTDTQYF	TGTGCCAGCTCCGTAACAGGGGGTACCACAGATACGCAGTATTTT
TRBD1	TRBV28	TRBJ1-6	14	.	CASSLTGGDSPLHF	TGTGCCAGCAGCCTGACAGGGGGTGATTCACCCCTCCACTTT
.	TRBV5-1	TRBJ1-4	15	.	CASSYRQARNEKLFF	TGCGCCAGCAGCTATCGACAGGCGCGTAATGAAAAACTGTTTTTT
TRBD2	TRBV11-1	TRBJ2-5	13	.	CASSLGSSGTQYF	TGTGCCAGCAGCTTAGGTTCTAGCGGGACCCAGTACTTC
TRBD1	TRBV4-1	TRBJ1-2	15	.	CASSQDSTGDYGYTF	TGCGCCAGCAGCCAAGATTCGACAGGGGACTATGGCTACACCTTC
TRBD1	TRBV7-9	TRBJ1-1	15	few	CASSGTGGFGTEAFF	TGTGCCAGCAGCGGGACAGGGGGGTTTGGGACTGAAGCTTTCTTT
TRBD2	TRBV19	TRBJ2-1	15	once	CASSMGGSSYNEQFF	TGTGCCAGTAGTATGGGCGGGAGCTCCTACAATGAGCAGTTCTTC
.	TRBV14	TRBJ2-7	14	.	CASSQDPLVWEQYF	TGTGCCAGCAGCCAAGATCCCCTAGTCTGGGAGCAGTACTTC
.	TRBV7-2	TRBJ2-7	14	.	CASSLGGAGYEQYF	TGTGCCAGCAGCTTAGGCGGGGCCGGCTACGAGCAGTACTTC
TRBD1	TRBV5-1	TRBJ2-7	15	few	CASSLSGQGPYEQYF	TGCGCCAGCAGTCTATCGGGACAGGGCCCCTACGAGCAGTACTTC
.	TRBV6-6	TRBJ2-3	15	.	CASSYSSGVTDTQYF	TGTGCCAGCAGTTACTCTTCGGGGGTCACAGATACGCAGTATTTT
TRBD2	TRBV18	TRBJ2-2	17	.	CASSPPVAGVVTGELFF	TGTGCCAGCTCACCACCGGTGGCGGGAGTGGTCACCGGGGAGCTGTTTTTT